The 14 T cell receptor beta chains reported below all come from one sample, sequenced in a study of shared clonotypes between healthy human individuals. Here immunoSEQ multiplex PCR was the method, and the copy in TCRdb shows in-frame clones only, minus some. The sample records approximately 1.5 million clones, approximately 98% being singletons. Material: naive CD4+ T cells sorted from blood. Subset noted: CD45RA+ positively selected. The receptor source for this set is a man aged 30 to 45 in good health.

V usage is TRBV5-1 and J usage is TRBJ2-5, with D perhaps given as TRBD1 or TRBD2 (5 bases each). V dropped 4 bases and J dropped 5 bases, with 15 bases sitting between them. The CDR3 length is 14 residues. Germline values: CDR1 SGHRS, CDR2 YFSETQ. Here the CDR3 reads CASSPSGTKETQYF. The CDR3 region has the DNA TGCGCCAGCAGCCCATCCGGGACGAAGGAGACCCAGTACTTC.

DNA for the CDR3: TGTGCCAGCAGCTTGCCAGGCCTGGGGAAAGCTTTCTTT. Amino acid sequence: CASSLPGLGKAFF. The chain couples TRBV5-5 to TRBJ1-1; D uncertain. Per germline, CDR1 SGHKS and CDR2 YYEKEE (reference sequence). Trimming cost V 1 base and J 9 bases, with 13 bases left between them. The CDR3 runs to 13 residues.

The chain links TRBV7-2 to TRBJ2-5; D possibly uses TRBD1 or TRBD2 (5 bases each). Germline V gene data show CDR1 as SGHTA and CDR2 as FQGNSA. This CDR3 has 14 residues. Deletions cut 3 bases from V and 1 base from J, with 9 bases between. CDR3 protein: CASSLDGAQETQYF. DNA of the CDR3: TGTGCCAGCAGCTTGGACGGGGCCCAAGAGACCCAGTACTTC.

This sequence joins TRBV4-2 and TRBJ2-5, with a possible D match to TRBD2 (5 bases). This CDR3 comprises 15 residues. Germline CDR1 reads LGHNA; CDR2 reads YNFKEQ. Trimming took 4 bases from V and 7 from J, leaving 19 bases between them. The CDR3 reads CASSLAGRGEGTQYF. The CDR3 bases are TGTGCCAGCAGCCTTGCCGGCCGCGGAGAGGGGACCCAGTACTTC.

The V gene is TRBV19, the J gene TRBJ2-7, with 8 bases lining up with TRBD1. Germline loops: CDR1 LNHDA, CDR2 SQIVND (reference sequence). The trim removed 6 bases at V and 7 bases at J, leaving 8 bases unmatched. The CDR3 loop spans 13 amino acids. CDR3 in DNA: TGTGCCAGTAGGGTAACAGGGGGACGGGAGCAGTACTTC. Translated, it gives CASRVTGGREQYF. The entire variable domain, with the rest obtained from reference TRBV19 and TRBJ2-7, is as follows: DGGITQSPKYLFRKEGQNVTLSCEQNLNHDAMYWYRQDPGQGLRLIYYSQIVNDFQKGDIAEGYSVSREKKESFPLTVTSAQKNPTAFYLCASRVTGGREQYFGPGTRLTVT.

V usage is TRBV5-1 and J usage is TRBJ2-5; the D is unclear. The germline V and J ends were trimmed by 2 bases and 2 bases, with 7 bases remaining between them. Germline loops: CDR1 SGHRS, CDR2 YFSETQ. There are 13 residues in the CDR3. Written as DNA, the CDR3 is TGCGCCAGCAGCTTCTTTGGGCAAGAGACCCAGTACTTC. This translates into CASSFFGQETQYF.

The V call is TRBV28, the J call TRBJ1-4; no reliable D call. Trimming removed 2 bases at V and 7 bases at J, with 14 bases between. This CDR3 comprises 15 residues. Germline lookup yields CDR1 MDHEN and CDR2 SYDVKM. The CDR3 coding sequence is TGTGCCAGCAGTTTACAGGCGGCGATGGCTGAAAAACTGTTTTTT. This sequence encodes CASSLQAAMAEKLFF.

This chain uses TRBV7-9 with TRBJ1-2, with no clear D. CDR3 length equals 15 residues. Germline CDR1 SEHNR, CDR2 FQNEAQ (reference sequence). The ends were cut back, 3 bases at V and 5 bases at J, with 16 bases in the middle. CDR3 sequence reads: CASSFGGLTSYGYTF. The DNA of the CDR3 is TGTGCCAGCAGCTTTGGCGGGTTGACATCTTATGGCTACACCTTC.

The rearrangement uses TRBV7-2 and TRBJ2-5; 8 nucleotides line up with TRBD2. V gave up 2 bases and J gave up 5 bases; unmatched junction bases: 7. CDR3 length: 15 residues. From germline, CDR1 is SGHTA and CDR2 FQGNSA. This chain's CDR3 is CASSLSGSGDETQYF. The CDR3 nucleotides read TGTGCCAGCAGCTTAAGTGGTAGCGGGGATGAGACCCAGTACTTC.

The chain joins TRBV27 to TRBJ2-7; D uncertain. The CDR3 spans 12 residues. V lost 8 bases and J 6 bases, leaving 14 bases between the germline ends. CDR1 and CDR2 from the germline V gene are MNHEY and SMNVEV (reference sequence). The CDR3 reads CASGHGPLEQYF. In DNA form, the CDR3 reads TGTGCCAGCGGCCACGGGCCCCTCGAGCAGTACTTC.

The chain recombines TRBV28 with TRBJ1-5, with TRBD1 identical over 8 bases. The V gene's germline CDR1 is MDHEN and CDR2 SYDVKM. The V gene end was trimmed by 3 bases and the J gene end by 2 bases; junction bases not matched to a gene: 12. The CDR3 is made up of 18 amino acids. The CDR3 sequence is CASSFNEPRGLGNQPQHF. The CDR3 nucleotides are TGTGCCAGCAGTTTCAACGAACCCAGGGGGCTTGGCAATCAGCCCCAGCATTTT.

CDR3 loop: CASSLQGAGGYTF. CDR3 in DNA: TGTGCCAGCTCACTTCAGGGGGCTGGTGGCTACACCTTC. This chain joins TRBV18 and TRBJ1-2; 8 nucleotides agree with TRBD1. The V gene end was trimmed by 4 bases and the J gene end by 7 bases; junction bases not matched to a gene: 5. The CDR3 covers 13 residues. Per germline, CDR1 KGHSH and CDR2 LQKENI.

V and J are TRBV12-5 and TRBJ2-2; 9 nucleotides align to TRBD1. Trimming removed 5 bases from V and 5 bases from J; junction bases left unmatched: 6. The CDR3 has 15 amino acids. Germline lookup yields CDR1 LGHNT and CDR2 FRNRAP. This chain's CDR3 is CASGPGTGWTGELFF. The CDR3 DNA sequence: TGTGCTAGTGGTCCGGGGACAGGGTGGACCGGGGAGCTGTTTTTT.

A single count supports this clone. J is TRBJ2-6 and V is TRBV11-2; the D gene is possibly TRBD1 (5 bases). Germline V gives CDR1 SGHAT, CDR2 FQNNGV. V lost 2 bases, J lost 2 bases, and 10 bases lay in between. The CDR3 length is 16 residues. The CDR3 protein is CASSLKLGPGANVLTF. The CDR3 nucleotides read TGTGCCAGCAGCTTAAAGTTGGGGCCTGGGGCCAACGTCCTGACTTTC.